This is a list of T cell receptor beta chains from one sample in a study of neoadjuvant anti-PD-1 for oral cavity cancer. Profiling relied on immunoSEQ multiplex PCR, and the TCRdb table lists in-frame clones only, not all of them. The data contain approximately 8,800 clones, under 70% of them singletons. Sequenced here: PBMCs, sampled after nivolumab (anti-PD-1) treatment. The receptors stem from a person between 40 and 85 years old with oral cavity squamous cell carcinoma. Both conserved end residues are part of each CDR3. Each record gives: J gene, V gene, D gene, clone size, CDR3 protein. A D gene is named only where the DNA matches it firmly. Rows give clone size only sometimes, using once, few, many, or a class for an expanded clone.

TRBJ2-1 | TRBV7-2 | TRBD2 | - | CASSFPLSGGLNEQFF
TRBJ1-5 | TRBV19 | TRBD1 | - | CASSKTGGDLNQPQHF
TRBJ2-1 | TRBV5-6 | TRBD1 | few | CASSSNRGDRGLYNEQFF
TRBJ2-2 | TRBV19 | TRBD2 | - | CASTAQGTSGTGELFF
TRBJ1-2 | TRBV10-3 | TRBD1 | - | CAISARTGDGYTF
TRBJ2-1 | TRBV2 | TRBD2 | - | CASRGGGNNEQFF
TRBJ1-6 | TRBV27 | - | - | CASSLVPGGSDNSPLHF
TRBJ1-1 | TRBV5-6 | TRBD1 | once | CASSFPTGGYTEAFF
TRBJ1-5 | TRBV6-5 | TRBD1 | - | CARRTGGFNQPQHF
TRBJ2-2 | TRBV7-8 | - | few | CASSVIVPTGVNTGELFF
TRBJ2-7 | TRBV6-5 | - | once | CASSYSGSRRNEQYF
TRBJ2-3 | TRBV4-1 | - | - | CASSQRGPTDTQYF
TRBJ2-2 | TRBV11-2 | - | - | CASSLGALAGAYTGELFF
TRBJ1-3 | TRBV13 | - | - | CASSFGENTIYF
TRBJ1-2 | TRBV9 | - | - | CASSVDGDAVNYGYTF
TRBJ2-3 | TRBV6-1 | TRBD2 | - | CASSDGLAGGTDTQYF
TRBJ1-2 | TRBV4-1 | TRBD1 | few | CASSQDGQVDGYTF
TRBJ2-2 | TRBV19 | TRBD1 | - | CASRQGASTGELFF
TRBJ1-2 | TRBV6-5 | TRBD1 | - | CASSYHRGVGYTF
TRBJ1-2 | TRBV5-4 | - | - | CASSSGRGYTF
TRBJ2-1 | TRBV7-3 | TRBD2 | - | CASSSGAGEQFF
TRBJ1-1 | TRBV19 | - | - | CASSSGGAFF
TRBJ1-4 | TRBV7-8 | - | - | CASSPGPRSEKLFF
TRBJ1-5 | TRBV19 | - | - | CASSIGGVRNQPQHF
TRBJ1-3 | TRBV2 | TRBD1 | - | CASSMDRGRIGGNTIYF